This note documents a single TCR beta chain sequence. The entry originates in a study of blood T cell repertoires in COVID-19. At the level of the study: The United States, Italy and Spain were the sources of the acute and convalescent COVID-19 samples. The analysed material was cDNA or gDNA that came from T cells, B-cell-depleted T cells, or PBMCs.

This table comes from immunoSEQ multiplex PCR, and its TCRdb copy is limited to in-frame clones, with some not included. The repertoire holds approximately 160,000 clones, with more than 85% as singletons. The V gene's germline CDR1 is SGHRS and CDR2 YFSETQ. CDR3 length: 13 residues. V lost 1 base and J 3 bases, leaving 8 bases between the germline ends. Clinical histories supplied by participants themselves formed the basis of cohort assignment. The sequence derives from a woman aged 50 to 60 who had recovered from COVID-19. The source material was PBMCs or T cells enriched from blood (not recorded which). V is TRBV5-1 and J is TRBJ2-7; unclear D gene. The CDR3: CASSLWLDYEQYF. CDR3 nucleotides: TGCGCCAGCAGCTTGTGGCTCGACTACGAGCAGTACTTC.